These T cell receptor beta chains were read from a single sample in a study of T cell responses to AZD1222 COVID-19 vaccine. Assay: immunoSEQ multiplex PCR; the TCRdb copy retains only in-frame clones and omits some. The sample has 100,000 or so clones; over 75% are singletons. The sequenced sample was peripheral blood, obtained on day 0 of AZD1222 vaccination. These receptors originate from an adult in good health. The CDR3 runs from the conserved cysteine through the conserved F or W. The D gene is left open where the match is weak. The size of a clone is reported for some rows only, either as once, few or many, or as a class for expanded clones.

TRBJ2-7 13 TRBV27 - - TGTGCCAGCAGTTTCCTCCCTCCTGAAGAGCAGTACTTC CASSFLPPEEQYF
TRBJ1-5 18 TRBV28 few - - CASSSSFGTGGRAEPQHF
TRBJ1-1 16 TRBV18 - - TGTGCCAGCTCACCACCCTGGGCCGGGTTAAACACTGAAGCTTTCTTT CASSPPWAGLNTEAFF
TRBJ1-6 13 TRBV4-2 - - TGTGCCAGCAGCCAAGATGATAATTCACCCCTCCACTTT CASSQDDNSPLHF
TRBJ1-1 14 TRBV11-3 - - TGTGCCAGCAGCTTAGAACATCAGAACACTGAAGCTTTCTTT CASSLEHQNTEAFF
TRBJ1-1 15 TRBV7-3 - - TGTGCCAGCAGCTTACTAGGTGGGTCTGCCCCTGAAGCTTTCTTT CASSLLGGSAPEAFF
TRBJ1-1 14 TRBV19 - TRBD1 TGTGCCAGTAGTGGAACTTACAGGGGGGGTGAAGCTTTCTTT CASSGTYRGGEAFF
TRBJ1-6 14 TRBV6-5 - - TGTGCCAGCAGCACGGACAATAATAATTCACCCCTCCACTTT CASSTDNNNSPLHF
TRBJ2-7 16 TRBV5-1 - TRBD2 TGCGCCAGCAGCTTGGAGGTAGCGGGGATTCTACGCGAGCAGTACTTC CASSLEVAGILREQYF
TRBJ2-2 16 TRBV5-6 - TRBD2 TGTGCCAGCAGCTGGGGACTAGCGGGTTTCACCGGGGAGCTGTTTTTT CASSWGLAGFTGELFF
TRBJ2-5 17 TRBV7-2 - TRBD2 TGTGCCAGCAGCTTAGGGGGACTAGCGGGACCTGAAGAGACCCAGTACTTC CASSLGGLAGPEETQYF
TRBJ1-2 15 TRBV6-1 - TRBD1 TGTGCCAGCAGTGAGCTCTCGGACAGGGCCTATGGCTACACCTTC CASSELSDRAYGYTF
TRBJ2-7 16 TRBV28 few - TGTGCCAGCAAGGATCGGGGGGAGAGGGGGTCCTACGAGCAGTACTTC CASKDRGERGSYEQYF
TRBJ2-1 14 TRBV19 - - TGTGCCAGTAGTATATCCCCAAGTTTCAATGAGCAGTTCTTC CASSISPSFNEQFF
TRBJ1-2 13 TRBV2 - TRBD1 TGTGCCATAACAGGGGATGCTAACTATGGCTACACCTTC CAITGDANYGYTF
TRBJ2-5 13 TRBV6-1 - - TGTGCCAGCAGTGGAGCAGATGAAGAGACCCAGTACTTC CASSGADEETQYF
TRBJ1-2 13 TRBV5-6 - - TGTGCCAGCAGCTTGGCCGCCACCTATGGCTACACCTTC CASSLAATYGYTF
TRBJ2-2 14 TRBV28 - - TGTGCCAGCAAACAGGTGACGAACACCGGGGAGCTGTTTTTT CASKQVTNTGELFF
TRBJ2-1 15 TRBV5-1 - - TGCGCCAGCAGCTTGGCCGATAGCTCCTACAATGAGCAGTTCTTC CASSLADSSYNEQFF
TRBJ2-7 16 TRBV10-3 - - TGTGCCATCAGTGAGAGGGGGGGGCATTCCTCCTACGAGCAGTACTTC CAISERGGHSSYEQYF
TRBJ1-4 14 TRBV6-5 - - TGTGCCTCCAGGGGAATTGGAACTAATGAAAAACTGTTTTTT CASRGIGTNEKLFF
TRBJ2-3 16 TRBV3-1/TRBV3-2 - TRBD2 TGTGCCAGCAGCCAAGAAGCGGGGTTTGGGACAGATACGCAGTATTTT CASSQEAGFGTDTQYF
TRBJ1-5 18 TRBV28 - TRBD1 TGTGCCAGCAGTTTATTGGAACAGGGGGCAATTGGCAATCAGCCCCAGCATTTT CASSLLEQGAIGNQPQHF
TRBJ2-1 17 TRBV2 - TRBD2 TGTGCCAGCAGTGAATTAACCGGGACTAGAAGATGGAATGAGCAGTTCTTC CASSELTGTRRWNEQFF
TRBJ1-2 13 TRBV27 - - TGTGCCAGCAGTTTAACTGTAGGTTCAGGCTACACCTTC CASSLTVGSGYTF
TRBJ1-2 14 TRBV7-2 - - TGTGCCAGCGCCCCTAATGCGGGGGCGTGGGGCTACACCTTC CASAPNAGAWGYTF
TRBJ2-1 15 TRBV7-3 - - TGTGCCAGCAGCTTAATATCTAGACCGAACGATGAGCAGTTCTTC CASSLISRPNDEQFF
TRBJ2-5 13 TRBV24-1 - - TGTGCCACCAGTGATTCGAGCCAAGAGACCCAGTACTTC CATSDSSQETQYF
TRBJ2-1 15 TRBV18 - - TGTGCCAGCTCACCACGGGGTGCCACCGACAATGAGCAGTTCTTC CASSPRGATDNEQFF
TRBJ2-6 19 TRBV7-9 - TRBD2 TGTGCCAGCAGCTTATTGATTAGCGGGAGCTCCTTTAGGGCCAACGTCCTGACTTTC CASSLLISGSSFRANVLTF
TRBJ1-2 16 TRBV4-2 - - TGTGCCAGCAGCCCTCCCGGGACTGACTCTAACTATGGCTACACCTTC CASSPPGTDSNYGYTF
TRBJ2-1 15 TRBV7-9 - - TGTGCCAGCAGCTTAGTCCTGGGAGGCTACAATGAGCAGTTCTTC CASSLVLGGYNEQFF
TRBJ1-6 15 TRBV5-1 few - TGCGCCAGCAGCTTGGAAGGACACAATAATTCACCCCTCCACTTT CASSLEGHNNSPLHF
TRBJ1-3 14 TRBV3-1/TRBV3-2 - - TGTGCCAGCAGCCAAAGGGGCGCGAGAAACACCATATATTTT CASSQRGARNTIYF
TRBJ2-3 14 TRBV9 - - TGTGCCAGCAGCCCACGTCCTAGCACAGATACGCAGTATTTT CASSPRPSTDTQYF
TRBJ1-1 19 TRBV4-1 - TRBD1 TGCGCCAGCAGCCCCGGGACAGGGGGCGCGAGGGATATCTCAGCTGAAGCTTTCTTT CASSPGTGGARDISAEAFF